This T cell receptor (beta chain) was captured by sequencing in a study of blood T cells in healthy people across ages. The authors ran a second PCR of roughly 7 to 11 cycles using a sample-barcoded 5' primer and a J-beta primer mix. TCRdb re-derived calls from the 5' RACE reads in MiXCR, one entry per CDR3 protein. The profile shows some 560,000 distinct CDR3 sequences, about 27% of them singletons. The V end was cut by 1 base, the J end by 4 bases, with 11 bases between. The CDR3 has 13 residues. Germline-derived CDR1 and CDR2 are DFQATT and SNEGSKA (reference sequence). The sample was also linked to a second study, of T cells of mothers and their children.

Sequenced: blood. The chain joins TRBV20-1 to TRBJ2-7; D is unclear. The receptor was derived from a boy between 2 and 10 years old in good health. The CDR3 DNA follows: TGCAGTGCTAGAGCTTTGATGGTATACGAGCAGTACTTC. Translating gives CSARALMVYEQYF.